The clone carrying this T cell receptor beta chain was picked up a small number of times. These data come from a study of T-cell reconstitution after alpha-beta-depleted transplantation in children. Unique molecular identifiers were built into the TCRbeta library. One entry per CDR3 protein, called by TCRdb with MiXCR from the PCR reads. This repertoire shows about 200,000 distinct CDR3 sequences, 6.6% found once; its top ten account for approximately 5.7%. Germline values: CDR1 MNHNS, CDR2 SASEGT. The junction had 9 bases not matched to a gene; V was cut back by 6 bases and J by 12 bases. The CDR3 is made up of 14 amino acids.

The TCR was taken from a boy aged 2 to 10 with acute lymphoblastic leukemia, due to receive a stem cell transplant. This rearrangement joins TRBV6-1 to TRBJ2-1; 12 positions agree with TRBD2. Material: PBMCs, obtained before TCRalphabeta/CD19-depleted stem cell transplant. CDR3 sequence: CASRVTSGGPTQFF. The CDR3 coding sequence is TGTGCCAGCAGGGTGACTAGCGGGGGTCCTACGCAGTTCTTC.